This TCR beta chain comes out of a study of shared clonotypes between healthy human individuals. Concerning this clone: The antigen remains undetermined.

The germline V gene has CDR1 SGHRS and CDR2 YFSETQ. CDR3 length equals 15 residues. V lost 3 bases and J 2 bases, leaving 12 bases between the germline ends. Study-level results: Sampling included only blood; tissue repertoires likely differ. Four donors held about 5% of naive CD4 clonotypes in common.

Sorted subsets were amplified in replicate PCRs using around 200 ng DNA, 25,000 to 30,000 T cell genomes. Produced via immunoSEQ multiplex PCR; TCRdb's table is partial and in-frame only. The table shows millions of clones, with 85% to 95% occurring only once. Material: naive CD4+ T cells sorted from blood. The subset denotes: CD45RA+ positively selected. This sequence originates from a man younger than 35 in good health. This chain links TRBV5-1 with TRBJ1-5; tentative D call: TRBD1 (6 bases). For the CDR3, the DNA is TGCGCCAGCAGCTCGGAAGGGGGAGGCAATCAGCCCCAGCATTTT. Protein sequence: CASSSEGGGNQPQHF. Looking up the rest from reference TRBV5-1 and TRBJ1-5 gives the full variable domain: KAGVTQTPRYLIKTRGQQVTLSCSPISGHRSVSWYQQTPGQGLQFLFEYFSETQRNKGNFPGRFSGRQFSNSRSEMNVSTLELGDSALYLCASSSEGGGNQPQHFGDGTRLSIL.